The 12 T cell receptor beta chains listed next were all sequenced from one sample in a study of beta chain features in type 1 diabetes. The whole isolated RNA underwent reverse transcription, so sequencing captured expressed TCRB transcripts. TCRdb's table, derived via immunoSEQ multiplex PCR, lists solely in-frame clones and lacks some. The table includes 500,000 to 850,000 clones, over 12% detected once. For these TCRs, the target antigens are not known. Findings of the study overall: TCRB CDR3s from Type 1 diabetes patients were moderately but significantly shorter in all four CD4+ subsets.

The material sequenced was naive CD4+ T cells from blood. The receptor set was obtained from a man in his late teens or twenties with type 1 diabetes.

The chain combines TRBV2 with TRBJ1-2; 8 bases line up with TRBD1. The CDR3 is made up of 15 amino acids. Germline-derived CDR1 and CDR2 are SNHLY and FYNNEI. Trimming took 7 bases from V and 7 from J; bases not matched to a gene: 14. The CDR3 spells CASIRTSGGGGGYTF. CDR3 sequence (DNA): TGTGCCAGCATCCGAACTTCAGGGGGCGGAGGTGGCTACACCTTC.

CDR3 loop: CASSQAGFVGYEQFF. CDR3 in DNA: TGTGCCAGCTCACAAGCGGGATTCGTAGGGTATGAGCAGTTCTTC. The chain employs TRBV18 and TRBJ2-1, with 7 nucleotides matching TRBD2. The CDR3 totals 15 residues. V shed 4 bases and J 8 bases; nucleotides not matched to a gene: 11. Germline loops: CDR1 KGHSH, CDR2 LQKENI.

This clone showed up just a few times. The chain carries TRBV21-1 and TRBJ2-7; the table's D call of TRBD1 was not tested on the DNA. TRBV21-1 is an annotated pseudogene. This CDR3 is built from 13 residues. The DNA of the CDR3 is TGTGCCAGGCGGGGGACAGGGAGGCACGAGCAGTACTTC. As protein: CARRGTGRHEQYF.

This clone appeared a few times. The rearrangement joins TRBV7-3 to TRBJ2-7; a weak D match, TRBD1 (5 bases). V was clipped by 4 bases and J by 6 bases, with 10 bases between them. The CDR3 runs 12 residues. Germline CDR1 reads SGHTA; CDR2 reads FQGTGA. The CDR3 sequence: CASSSQDGEQYF. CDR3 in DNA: TGTGCCAGCAGCTCACAGGATGGCGAGCAGTACTTC.

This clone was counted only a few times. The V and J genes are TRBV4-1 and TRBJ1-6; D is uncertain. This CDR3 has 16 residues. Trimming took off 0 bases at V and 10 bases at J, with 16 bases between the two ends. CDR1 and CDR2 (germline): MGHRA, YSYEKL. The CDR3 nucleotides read TGCGCCAGCAGCCAAGACGGATCGAAATGGAGATCACCCCTCCACTTT. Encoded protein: CASSQDGSKWRSPLHF.

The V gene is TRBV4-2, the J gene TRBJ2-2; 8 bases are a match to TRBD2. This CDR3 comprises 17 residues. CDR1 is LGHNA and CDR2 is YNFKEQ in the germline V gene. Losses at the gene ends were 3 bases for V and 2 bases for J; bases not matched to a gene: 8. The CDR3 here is CASSHPRGGLNTGELFF. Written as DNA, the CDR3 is TGTGCCAGCAGCCACCCCCGGGGGGGACTCAACACCGGGGAGCTGTTTTTT.

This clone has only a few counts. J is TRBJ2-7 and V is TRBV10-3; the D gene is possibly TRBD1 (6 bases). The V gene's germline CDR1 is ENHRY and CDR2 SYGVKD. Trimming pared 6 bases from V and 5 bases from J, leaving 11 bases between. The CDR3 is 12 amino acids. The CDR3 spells CAISRQDNEQYF. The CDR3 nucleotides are TGTGCCATCAGCCGACAGGACAACGAGCAGTACTTC.

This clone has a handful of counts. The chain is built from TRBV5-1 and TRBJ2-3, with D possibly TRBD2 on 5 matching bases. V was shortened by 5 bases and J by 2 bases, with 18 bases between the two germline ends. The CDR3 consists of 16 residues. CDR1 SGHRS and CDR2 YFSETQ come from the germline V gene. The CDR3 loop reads CASRFGASGITDTQYF. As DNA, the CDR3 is TGCGCCAGCAGATTCGGAGCATCGGGAATCACAGATACGCAGTATTTT.

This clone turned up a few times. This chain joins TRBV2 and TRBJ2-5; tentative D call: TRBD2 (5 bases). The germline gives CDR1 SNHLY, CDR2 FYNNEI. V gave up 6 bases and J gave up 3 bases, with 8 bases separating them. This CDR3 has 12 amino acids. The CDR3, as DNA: TGTGCCAGCAGGATCGGGGAAGAGACCCAGTACTTC. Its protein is CASRIGEETQYF.

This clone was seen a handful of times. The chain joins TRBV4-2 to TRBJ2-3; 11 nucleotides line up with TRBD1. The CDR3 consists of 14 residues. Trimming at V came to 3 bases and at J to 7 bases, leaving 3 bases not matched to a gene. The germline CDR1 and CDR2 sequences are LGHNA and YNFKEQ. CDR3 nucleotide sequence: TGTGCCAGCAGCCAGGGACAGGGGGGAAATACGCAGTATTTT. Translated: CASSQGQGGNTQYF.

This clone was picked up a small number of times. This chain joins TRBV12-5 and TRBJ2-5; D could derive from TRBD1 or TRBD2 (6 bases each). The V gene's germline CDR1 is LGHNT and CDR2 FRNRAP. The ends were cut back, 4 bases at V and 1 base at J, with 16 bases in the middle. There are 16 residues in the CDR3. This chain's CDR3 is CASGSGRGGSQETQYF. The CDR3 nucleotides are TGTGCTAGTGGTTCCGGCAGGGGAGGAAGCCAAGAGACCCAGTACTTC. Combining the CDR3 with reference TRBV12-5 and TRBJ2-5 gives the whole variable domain DARVTQTPRHKVTEMGQEVTMRCQPILGHNTVFWYRQTMMQGLELLAYFRNRAPLDDSGMPKDRFSAEMPDATLATLKIQPSEPRDSAVYFCASGSGRGGSQETQYFGPGTRLLVL.

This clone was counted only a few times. The CDR3 spells CASSEVWTGNTGELFF. The CDR3 nucleotides are TGTGCCAGCAGTGAAGTTTGGACAGGGAACACCGGGGAGCTGTTTTTT. V and J are TRBV2 and TRBJ2-2, with TRBD1 matching 7 bases. Trimming cost V 1 base and J 1 base; bases outside gene matches: 3. Germline assignment: CDR1 SNHLY and CDR2 FYNNEI. There are 16 residues in the CDR3. The variable domain in full, with the rest retrieved from reference TRBV2 and TRBJ2-2, is EPEVTQTPSHQVTQMGQEVILRCVPISNHLYFYWYRQILGQKVEFLVSFYNNEISEKSEIFDDQFSVERPDGSNFTLKIRSTKLEDSAMYFCASSEVWTGNTGELFFGEGSRLTVL.